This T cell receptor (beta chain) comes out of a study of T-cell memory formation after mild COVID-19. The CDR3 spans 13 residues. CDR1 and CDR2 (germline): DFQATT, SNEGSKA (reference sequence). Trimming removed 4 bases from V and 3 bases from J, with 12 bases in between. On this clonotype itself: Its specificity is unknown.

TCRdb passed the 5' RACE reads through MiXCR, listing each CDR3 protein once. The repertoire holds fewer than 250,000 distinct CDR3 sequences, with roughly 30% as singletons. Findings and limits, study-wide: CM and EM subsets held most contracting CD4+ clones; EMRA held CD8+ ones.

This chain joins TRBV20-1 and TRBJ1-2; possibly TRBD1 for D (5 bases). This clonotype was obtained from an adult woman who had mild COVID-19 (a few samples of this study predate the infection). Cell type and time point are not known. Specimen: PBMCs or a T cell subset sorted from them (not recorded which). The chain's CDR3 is CSAKAGTDYGYTF. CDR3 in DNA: TGCAGTGCTAAGGCAGGGACGGACTATGGCTACACCTTC.